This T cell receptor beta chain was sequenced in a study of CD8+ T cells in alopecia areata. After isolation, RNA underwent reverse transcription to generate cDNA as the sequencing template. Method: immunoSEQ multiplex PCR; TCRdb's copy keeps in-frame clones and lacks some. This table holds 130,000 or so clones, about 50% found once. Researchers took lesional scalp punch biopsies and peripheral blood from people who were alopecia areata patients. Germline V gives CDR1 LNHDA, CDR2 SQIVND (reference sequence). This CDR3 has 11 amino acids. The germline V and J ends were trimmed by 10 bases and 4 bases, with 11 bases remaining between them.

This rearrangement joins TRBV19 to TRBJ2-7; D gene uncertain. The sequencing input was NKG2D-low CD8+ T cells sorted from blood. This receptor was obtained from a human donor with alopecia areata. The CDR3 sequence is CATSIGYEQYF. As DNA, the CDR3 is TGTGCCACCTCTATCGGTTACGAGCAGTACTTC.